These 15 T cell receptor beta chains were sequenced from one sample in a study of identical twins. TCRdb recomputed calls from the 5' RACE reads with MiXCR, one row per CDR3 protein. The repertoire has roughly 350,000 distinct CDR3 sequences, approximately 13% of them found once; the top ten carry approximately 7.9%. These data also featured in a second study, about yellow fever vaccine responses in identical twins.

The sample taken for sequencing was CD8+ T cells sorted from blood. The receptor set was obtained from a woman younger than 35 in good health.

This clonotype was observed a handful of times. The rearrangement joins TRBV28 to TRBJ2-2; a possible D gene is TRBD1 (6 bases). Deletions cut 6 bases from V and 4 bases from J, with 12 bases between. CDR1 is MDHEN, CDR2 SYDVKM, per germline. This CDR3 has 14 amino acids. The CDR3 region has the DNA TGTGCCAGCAGCCCGGACAGCCCCACCGGGGAGCTGTTTTTT. Translation gives CASSPDSPTGELFF.

This clonotype was recorded many times. This chain links TRBV12-3 or TRBV12-4 with TRBJ2-7; 9 positions agree with TRBD2. The CDR3 has 15 residues. V lost 3 bases and J lost 0; bases outside the gene matches: 3. In nucleotides, the CDR3 is TGTGCCAGCAGTTTGCGACTAGCGGACTCCTACGAGCAGTACTTC. It translates to CASSLRLADSYEQYF.

This clonotype was observed a few times. The V call is TRBV15, the J call TRBJ1-4; D perhaps matches TRBD1 (5 bases). Germline V gene lookup returns CDR1 LNHNV and CDR2 YYDKDF (reference sequence). Trimming left V 1 base short and J 6 bases short, with 9 bases between. The CDR3 has 14 residues. This CDR3 reads CATSRVRGDEKLFF. The CDR3 region has the DNA TGTGCCACCAGCAGAGTCCGAGGGGATGAAAAACTGTTTTTT.

This clonotype was seen a few times. The V and J genes are TRBV9 and TRBJ2-1; 7 bases line up with TRBD2. From germline, CDR1 is SGDLS and CDR2 YYNGEE. The V gene end was trimmed by 0 bases and the J gene end by 5 bases; junction bases not matched to a gene: 8. The CDR3 length is 16 residues. CDR3 in DNA: TGTGCCAGCAGCGTAGGGGGGGGAGACTTCAACAATGAGCAGTTCTTC. Protein product: CASSVGGGDFNNEQFF.

The chain recombines TRBV10-1 with TRBJ2-3; D unresolved. Germline V lookup: CDR1 WNHNN, CDR2 SYGVQD (reference sequence). The ends were cut back, 6 bases at V and 4 bases at J, with 14 bases in the middle. This CDR3 comprises 14 residues. CDR3 protein: CASREEKGSDTQYF. For the CDR3, the DNA is TGCGCCAGCAGAGAAGAAAAAGGTTCAGATACGCAGTATTTT.

This clonotype appeared a few times. The genes are TRBV2 and TRBJ2-1; TRBD2 matches at 10 bases. The CDR3 contains 18 residues. V lost 5 bases and J lost 6; bases outside the gene matches: 16. The germline V gene has CDR1 SNHLY and CDR2 FYNNEI. CDR3 nucleotides: TGTGCCAGCAGTCCCCCAGAACGTAGCGGGAGGAATAGCAATGAGCAGTTCTTC. Translation: CASSPPERSGRNSNEQFF. The variable domain in full, completed from reference TRBV2 and TRBJ2-1, reads EPEVTQTPSHQVTQMGQEVILRCVPISNHLYFYWYRQILGQKVEFLVSFYNNEISEKSEIFDDQFSVERPDGSNFTLKIRSTKLEDSAMYFCASSPPERSGRNSNEQFFGPGTRLTVL.

This clonotype was counted many times. This chain's CDR3 is CASSLLRNTEAFF. The CDR3, as DNA: TGTGCCAGCAGTTTACTCAGGAACACTGAAGCTTTCTTT. The chain recombines TRBV27 with TRBJ1-1; no clear D. Germline V CDR1 and CDR2: MNHEY, SMNVEV (reference sequence). Trimming left V 2 bases short and J 1 base short, with 5 bases between. The CDR3 has 13 amino acids.

V gene TRBV6-1 combines with J gene TRBJ2-1; D is possibly TRBD1 or TRBD2 (5 bases each). Germline lookup yields CDR1 MNHNS and CDR2 SASEGT. Trimming pared 5 bases from V and 4 bases from J, leaving 15 bases between. The CDR3 runs to 15 residues. The CDR3 is CASSTGTHLYNEQFF. CDR3 bases: TGTGCCAGCAGTACCGGGACCCACCTATACAATGAGCAGTTCTTC.

The chain uses TRBV27 and TRBJ2-7; 8 bases align to TRBD2. The CDR3 has 15 amino acids. Germline CDR1 reads MNHEY; CDR2 reads SMNVEV (reference sequence). After removal of 2 bases from V and 6 bases from J, the junction contained 9 bases not matched to a gene. The CDR3 sequence: CASSLVVGRASEQYF. The CDR3 nucleotides read TGTGCCAGCAGTTTAGTTGTCGGGAGGGCCTCCGAGCAGTACTTC.

This clonotype was observed a few times. The V call is TRBV27, the J call TRBJ1-1; D is unclear. V gave up 5 bases and J gave up 1 base, with 14 bases separating them. Germline V CDR1 and CDR2: MNHEY, SMNVEV (reference sequence). CDR3 length: 15 amino acids. For the CDR3, the DNA is TGTGCCAGCAGTCCAAATGCACGGGAGAACACTGAAGCTTTCTTT. Translated: CASSPNARENTEAFF.

The gene calls are TRBV20-1 and TRBJ2-1; no reliable D call. The CDR3 runs to 10 residues. Trimming shortened V by 8 bases and J by 6 bases, and 8 bases separated the two germline ends. CDR1 DFQATT and CDR2 SNEGSKA come from the germline V gene (reference sequence). CDR3 coding DNA: TGCAGTCCCCGACGCAATGAGCAGTTCTTC. This translates into CSPRRNEQFF.

The chain carries TRBV10-1 and TRBJ2-1; D is uncertain. The CDR3 totals 16 residues. The ends were cut back, 0 bases at V and 0 bases at J, with 9 bases in the middle. CDR1 and CDR2 from the germline V gene are WNHNN and SYGVQD (reference sequence). The CDR3 bases are TGCGCCAGCAGTGAGTCGTCCCCCAGCTCCTACAATGAGCAGTTCTTC. Protein: CASSESSPSSYNEQFF.

This clonotype showed up just a few times. This chain joins TRBV18 and TRBJ2-5; D remains ambiguous. The CDR3 has 14 residues. V was pared by 2 bases and J by 1 base, with 8 bases between. Per germline, CDR1 KGHSH and CDR2 LQKENI. In DNA form, the CDR3 reads TGTGCCAGCTCACCAATTAATACCCAAGAGACCCAGTACTTC. Protein product: CASSPINTQETQYF. Supplemented by reference TRBV18 and TRBJ2-5, the full variable domain reads NAGVMQNPRHLVRRRGQEARLRCSPMKGHSHVYWYRQLPEEGLKFMVYLQKENIIDESGMPKERFSAEFPKEGPSILRIQQVVRGDSAAYFCASSPINTQETQYFGPGTRLLVL.

This clonotype appeared a few times. The chain has TRBV5-1 and TRBJ2-3; D may be TRBD2 (6 bases). Trimming took off 1 base at V and 3 bases at J, with 12 bases between the two ends. The CDR3 sequence is 15 residues long. Germline V gene data show CDR1 as SGHRS and CDR2 as YFSETQ. The CDR3 loop reads CASSLTEGPTDTQYF. CDR3 sequence (DNA): TGCGCCAGCAGCTTGACGGAGGGGCCGACAGATACGCAGTATTTT.

This clonotype came up a few times. The chain uses TRBV5-6 and TRBJ2-2; no clear D gene. The length of the CDR3 is 13 residues. The V end was cut by 4 bases, the J end by 5 bases, with 9 bases between. Germline CDR1 reads SGHDT; CDR2 reads YYEEEE. CDR3: CASSGLVTGELFF. DNA of the CDR3: TGTGCCAGCAGCGGGTTGGTGACCGGGGAGCTGTTTTTT.